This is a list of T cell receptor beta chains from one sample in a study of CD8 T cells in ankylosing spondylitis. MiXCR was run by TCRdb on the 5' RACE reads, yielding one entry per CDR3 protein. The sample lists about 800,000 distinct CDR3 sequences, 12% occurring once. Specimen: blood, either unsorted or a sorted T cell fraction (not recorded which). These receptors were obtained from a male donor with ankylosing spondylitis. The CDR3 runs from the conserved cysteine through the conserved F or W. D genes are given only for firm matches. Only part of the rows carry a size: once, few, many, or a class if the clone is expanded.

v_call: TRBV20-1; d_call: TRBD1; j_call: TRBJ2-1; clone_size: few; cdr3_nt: TGCAGTGGGACAGGGTTGAACAATGAGCAGTTCTTC; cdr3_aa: CSGTGLNNEQFF
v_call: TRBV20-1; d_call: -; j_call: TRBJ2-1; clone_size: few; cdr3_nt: TGCAGTGCGGGGACTCTGCAGTTCTTC; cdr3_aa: CSAGTLQFF
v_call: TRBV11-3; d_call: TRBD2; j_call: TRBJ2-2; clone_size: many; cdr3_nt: TGTGCCAGCAGCTCGCTAGCGGCGAACACCGGGGAGCTGTTTTTT; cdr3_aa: CASSSLAANTGELFF
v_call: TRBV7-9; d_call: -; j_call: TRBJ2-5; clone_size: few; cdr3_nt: TGTGTCAGCAGCCGAGGAGGGGACGGGGTCAACCAAGAGACCCAGTACTTC; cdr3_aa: CVSSRGGDGVNQETQYF
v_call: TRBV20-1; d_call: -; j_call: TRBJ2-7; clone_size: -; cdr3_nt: TGCAGTGCTAAAGGGAATATCGGCTCCTACGAGCAGTACTTC; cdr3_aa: CSAKGNIGSYEQYF
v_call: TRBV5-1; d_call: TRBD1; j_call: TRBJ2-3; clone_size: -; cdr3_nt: TGCGCCAGCAGAGTACGGGACAGAACAGATACGCAGTATTTT; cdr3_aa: CASRVRDRTDTQYF
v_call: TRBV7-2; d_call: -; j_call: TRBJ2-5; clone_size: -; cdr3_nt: TGTGCCAGCAGCTTAGCCGGGGCTAGACGAGAGACCCAGTACTTC; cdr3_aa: CASSLAGARRETQYF
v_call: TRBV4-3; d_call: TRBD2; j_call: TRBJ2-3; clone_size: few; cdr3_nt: TGCGCCAGCAGCCAGAGAGCGGGAGTTCCTGATACGCAGTATTTT; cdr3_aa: CASSQRAGVPDTQYF
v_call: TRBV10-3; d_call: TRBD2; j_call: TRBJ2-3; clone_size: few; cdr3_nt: TGTGCCATCAGTAACCCCAAGGGGGTAGCGGGGGCCCTCGACACAGATACGCAGTATTTT; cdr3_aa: CAISNPKGVAGALDTDTQYF
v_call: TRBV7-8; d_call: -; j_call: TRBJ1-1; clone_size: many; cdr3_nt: TGTGCCAGCAGAAAAGGGGAGGGCAAGAACACTGAAGCTTTCTTT; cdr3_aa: CASRKGEGKNTEAFF
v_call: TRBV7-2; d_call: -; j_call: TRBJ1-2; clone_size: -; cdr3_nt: TGTGCCAGCAGTCCTGCAGGTTTCAAAATCGGCGGCTACACCTTC; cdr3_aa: CASSPAGFKIGGYTF
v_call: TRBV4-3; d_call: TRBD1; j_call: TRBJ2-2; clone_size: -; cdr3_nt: TGCGCCAGCAGCCTGGGGACAGGGTTTGTCGGGGAGCTGTTTTTT; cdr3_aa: CASSLGTGFVGELFF
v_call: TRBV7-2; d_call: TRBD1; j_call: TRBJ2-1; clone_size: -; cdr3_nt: TGTGCCAGCAGCTCTACGCGGGACAGGGGAAACAATGAGCAGTTCTTC; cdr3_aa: CASSSTRDRGNNEQFF
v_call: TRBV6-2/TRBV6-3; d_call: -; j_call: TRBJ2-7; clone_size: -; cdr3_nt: TGTGCCAGCAGCTATTGGGGTACCTACGAGCAGTACTTC; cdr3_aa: CASSYWGTYEQYF
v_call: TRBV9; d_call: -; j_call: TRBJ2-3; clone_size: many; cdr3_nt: TGTGCCAGCAGCGATTTGAGGGATACGCAGTATTTT; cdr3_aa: CASSDLRDTQYF
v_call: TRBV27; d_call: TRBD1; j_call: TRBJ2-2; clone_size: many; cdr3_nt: TGTGCCAGCAGTTTCCTCGGGACAGGAGGCGTCTTCACCGGGGAGCTGTTTTTT; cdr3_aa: CASSFLGTGGVFTGELFF
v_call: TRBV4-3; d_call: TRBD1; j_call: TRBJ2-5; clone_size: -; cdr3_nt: TGCGCCAGCAGCCAGATCGGGACAGCGCAAGAGACCCAGTACTTC; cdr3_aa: CASSQIGTAQETQYF
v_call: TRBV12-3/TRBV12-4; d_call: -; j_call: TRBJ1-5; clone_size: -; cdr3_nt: TGTGCCAGCAGTCGGACATTTAGCAATCAGCCCCAGCATTTT; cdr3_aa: CASSRTFSNQPQHF
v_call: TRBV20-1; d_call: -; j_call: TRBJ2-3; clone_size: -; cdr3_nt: TGCAGTGTCCCGACTACTAGCACAGATACGCAGTATTTT; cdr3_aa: CSVPTTSTDTQYF
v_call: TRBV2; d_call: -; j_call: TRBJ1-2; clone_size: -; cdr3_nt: TGTGCCAGCAGTGAGGACGGGCGCTGGTCCTATGGCTACACCTTC; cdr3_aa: CASSEDGRWSYGYTF
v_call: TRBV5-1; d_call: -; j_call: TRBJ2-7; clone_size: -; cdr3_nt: TGCGCCACCAGCAGCGGGACATCCTACTACGAGCAGTACTTC; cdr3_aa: CATSSGTSYYEQYF
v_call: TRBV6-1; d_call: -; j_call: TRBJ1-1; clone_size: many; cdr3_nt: TGTGCCACCAGCATCGGACCTTCGGAAACTGAAGCTTTCTTT; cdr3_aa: CATSIGPSETEAFF
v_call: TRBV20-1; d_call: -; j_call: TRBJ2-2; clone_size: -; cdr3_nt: TGCAGTGCTTTCAATTACAGGGTCCCCGGGGAGCTGTTTTTT; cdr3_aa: CSAFNYRVPGELFF
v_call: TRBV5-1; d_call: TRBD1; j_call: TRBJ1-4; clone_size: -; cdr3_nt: TGCGCCAGCAGCAAGGGGACAGGTAGTGAAAAACTGTTTTTT; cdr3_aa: CASSKGTGSEKLFF
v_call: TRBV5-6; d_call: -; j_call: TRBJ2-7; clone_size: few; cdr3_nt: TGTGCCAGCAGCTCGCTTAAACTTCTGGGCGAGCAGTACTTC; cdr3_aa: CASSSLKLLGEQYF
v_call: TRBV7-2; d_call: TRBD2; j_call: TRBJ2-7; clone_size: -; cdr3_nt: TGTGCCAGCAGCTTTTTTAGCGGGAATGTTGGTGAGCAGTACTTC; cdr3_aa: CASSFFSGNVGEQYF
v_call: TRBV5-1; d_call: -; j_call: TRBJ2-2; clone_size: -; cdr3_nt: TGCGCCAGCAGCTTGGGCATACGGTTCCAGGTCGGGGAGCTGTTTTTT; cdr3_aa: CASSLGIRFQVGELFF
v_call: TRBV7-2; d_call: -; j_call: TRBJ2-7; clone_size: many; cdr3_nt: TGTGCCAGCAGCCGAGACAGAACTACCTCCTACGAGCAGTACTTC; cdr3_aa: CASSRDRTTSYEQYF
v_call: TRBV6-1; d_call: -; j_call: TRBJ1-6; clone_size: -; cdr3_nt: TGTGCCAGCAGTGAAGCGGGACGGAATTCACCCCTCCACTTT; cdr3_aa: CASSEAGRNSPLHF
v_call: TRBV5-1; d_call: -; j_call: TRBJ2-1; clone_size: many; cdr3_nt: TGCGCCAGCAGCTTCCCTTTCTACAATGAGCAGTTCTTC; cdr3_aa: CASSFPFYNEQFF
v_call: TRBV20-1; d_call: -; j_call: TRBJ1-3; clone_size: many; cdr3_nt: TGCAGTGCCACAAGGGACCGCGCAGGAAACACCATATATTTT; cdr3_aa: CSATRDRAGNTIYF
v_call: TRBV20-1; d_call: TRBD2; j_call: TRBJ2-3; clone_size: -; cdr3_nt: TGCAGTGCTAGAGCGGGGGGAGTAGATACGCAGTATTTT; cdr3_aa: CSARAGGVDTQYF
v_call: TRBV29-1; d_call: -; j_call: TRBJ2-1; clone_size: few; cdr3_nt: TGCAGCGTCGAGGGGGAGGCTTACAATGAGCAGTTCTTC; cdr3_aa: CSVEGEAYNEQFF
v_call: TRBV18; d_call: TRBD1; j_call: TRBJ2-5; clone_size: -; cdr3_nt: TGTGCCAGCTCGGTCAGCAACAGGGGACGGCAAGAGACCCAGTACTTC; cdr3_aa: CASSVSNRGRQETQYF
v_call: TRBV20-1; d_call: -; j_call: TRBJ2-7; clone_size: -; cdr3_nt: TGCAGTGCTCAAGGGTGGGTAAGGCCCTACGAGCAGTACTTC; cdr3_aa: CSAQGWVRPYEQYF
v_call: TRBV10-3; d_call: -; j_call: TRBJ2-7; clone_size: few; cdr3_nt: TGTGCCATCAGTATAGACAGGGACTCTTTTGTGCAGTACTTC; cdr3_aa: CAISIDRDSFVQYF
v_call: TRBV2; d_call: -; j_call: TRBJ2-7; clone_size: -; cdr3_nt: TGTGCCAGCACGAAGCAGATCTCCTACGAGCAGTACTTC; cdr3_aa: CASTKQISYEQYF
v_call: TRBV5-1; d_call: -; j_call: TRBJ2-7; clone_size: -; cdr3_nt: TGCGCCAGCAGCTTCGCAGGGAGATTATACGAGCAGTACTTC; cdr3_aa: CASSFAGRLYEQYF
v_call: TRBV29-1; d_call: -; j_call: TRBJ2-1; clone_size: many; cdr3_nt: TGCAGCCTCAACAGGGAGGGTAATGAGCAGTTCTTC; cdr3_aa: CSLNREGNEQFF
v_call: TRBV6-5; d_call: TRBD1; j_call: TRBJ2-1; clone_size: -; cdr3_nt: TGTGCCAGCAGTTCGGACAGGGTAAACAATGAGCAGTTCTTC; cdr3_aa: CASSSDRVNNEQFF
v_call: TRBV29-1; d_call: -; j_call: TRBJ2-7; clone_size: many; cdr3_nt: TGCAGCGTTGAAGATGTACAGGCGTACGAGCAGTACTTC; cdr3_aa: CSVEDVQAYEQYF
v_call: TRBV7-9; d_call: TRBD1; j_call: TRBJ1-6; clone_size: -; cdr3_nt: TGTGCCAGCAGCTTGATGGACAGGGGGACACCCCTCCACTTT; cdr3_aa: CASSLMDRGTPLHF
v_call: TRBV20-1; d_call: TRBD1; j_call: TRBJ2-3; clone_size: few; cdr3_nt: TGCAGTGCCAGACAGGGGGGAAGCACAGATACGCAGTATTTT; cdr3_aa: CSARQGGSTDTQYF
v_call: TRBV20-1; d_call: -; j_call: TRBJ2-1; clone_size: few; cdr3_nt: TGCAGTGCTAGAGATTCGGGGAACTCCTACAATGAGCAGTTCTTC; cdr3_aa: CSARDSGNSYNEQFF
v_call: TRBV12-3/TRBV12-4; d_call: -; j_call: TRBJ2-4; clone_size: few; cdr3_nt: TGTGCCAGCAGTCCCCGGCGAGAAGTTCAGTACTTC; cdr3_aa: CASSPRREVQYF
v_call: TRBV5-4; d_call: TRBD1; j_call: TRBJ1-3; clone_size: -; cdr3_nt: TGCGCCAGCAGCCCGGGACAGCGAAGCTCTGGAAACACCATATATTTT; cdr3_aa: CASSPGQRSSGNTIYF
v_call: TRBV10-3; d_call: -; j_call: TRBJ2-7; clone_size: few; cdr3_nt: TGTGCCATCAGTGAGGGGGGGGGCGTCTACGAGCAGTACTTC; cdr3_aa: CAISEGGGVYEQYF
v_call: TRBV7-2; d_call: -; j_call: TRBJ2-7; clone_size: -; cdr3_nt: TGTGCCAGCAGCTCAACAGGTACGGGCGAGCAGTACTTC; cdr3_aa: CASSSTGTGEQYF
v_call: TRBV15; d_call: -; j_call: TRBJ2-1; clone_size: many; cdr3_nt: TGTGCCACCAGCAGAGATCTAAGGGGAACCTACAATGAGCAGTTCTTC; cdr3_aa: CATSRDLRGTYNEQFF
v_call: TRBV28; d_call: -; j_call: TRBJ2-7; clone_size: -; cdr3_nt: TGTGCCAGCAGTTTATACAGGCAGATCTACGAGCAGTACTTC; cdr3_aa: CASSLYRQIYEQYF